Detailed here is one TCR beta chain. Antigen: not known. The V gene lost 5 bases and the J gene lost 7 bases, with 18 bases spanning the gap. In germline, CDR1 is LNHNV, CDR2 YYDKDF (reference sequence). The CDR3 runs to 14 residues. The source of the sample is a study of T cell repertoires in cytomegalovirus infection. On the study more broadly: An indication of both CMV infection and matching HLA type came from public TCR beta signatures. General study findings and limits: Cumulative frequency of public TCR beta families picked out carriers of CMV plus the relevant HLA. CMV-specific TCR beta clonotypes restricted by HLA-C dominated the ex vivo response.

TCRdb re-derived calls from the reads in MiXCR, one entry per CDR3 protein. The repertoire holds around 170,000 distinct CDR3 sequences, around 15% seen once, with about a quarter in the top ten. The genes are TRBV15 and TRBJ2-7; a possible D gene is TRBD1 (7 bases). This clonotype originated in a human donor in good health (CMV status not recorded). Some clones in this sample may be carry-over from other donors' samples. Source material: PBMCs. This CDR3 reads CATSPTPGGGEQYF. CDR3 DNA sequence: TGTGCCACCAGCCCCACCCCAGGGGGAGGAGAGCAGTACTTC.